The 2 T cell receptor beta chains below all came from one sample that was sequenced in a study of early T cells in non-severe SARS-CoV-2 infection. TCRdb used MiXCR to reprocess the 5' RACE reads, holding one entry per CDR3 protein. Of roughly 66,000 distinct CDR3 sequences listed, approximately 9% are singletons. The sequencing sample was made of whole blood. These receptors were collected from an adult who was a healthcare worker with PCR-confirmed SARS-CoV-2 infection or an uninfected control (not recorded which).

The V and J genes are TRBV20-1 and TRBJ2-3; 9 bases fit TRBD2. The CDR3 spans 14 residues. The germline gives CDR1 DFQATT, CDR2 SNEGSKA (reference sequence). V lost 3 bases, J lost 3 bases, and 4 bases stayed unmatched. In DNA, the CDR3 is TGCAGTGCTAGGCAGGGACTAGCAACAGATACGCAGTATTTT. Its translation: CSARQGLATDTQYF.

A few counts support this clonotype. The chain joins TRBV4-2 to TRBJ2-1; a possible D gene is TRBD2 (6 bases). V was trimmed by 1 base and J by 3 bases, leaving 16 bases between them. Germline CDR1 and CDR2: LGHNA and YNFKEQ. CDR3 length equals 17 residues. The CDR3 DNA is TGTGCCAGCAGCCAAGCCGGACTATTGGGGCACTACAATGAGCAGTTCTTC. Translating gives CASSQAGLLGHYNEQFF.